The rows below give T cell receptor beta chains drawn from one sample of a study of blood T cell repertoires in COVID-19. The assay was immunoSEQ multiplex PCR, and TCRdb's table has in-frame clones only and misses some. The table lists roughly 150,000 clones, 80% to 85% of them singletons. The sequenced material came from PBMCs or T cells enriched from blood (not recorded which). The receptors originated from a man between 70 and 80 years old who had been exposed to COVID-19. CDR3s leave out the opening cysteine and the closing phenylalanine or tryptophan. A D gene is named only where the DNA matches it firmly.

v_gene,j_gene,d_gene,CDR3aa
TRBV19,TRBJ2-1,TRBD2,ASSIDLGREGNEQF
TRBV5-1,TRBJ1-3,TRBD1,ASSLTGQAGNTIY
TRBV11-3,TRBJ2-7,TRBD2,ASSAGTSGSYEQY
TRBV2,TRBJ1-1,.,ASSTVMNTEAF
TRBV7-9,TRBJ1-4,.,ASSLAGQGWEKLF
TRBV28,TRBJ2-3,TRBD2,ASHAGTSTSDTQY
TRBV30,TRBJ2-7,.,AWRNRVDYEQY
TRBV3-1/TRBV3-2,TRBJ2-1,TRBD2,ASSGSGVSYNEQF
TRBV27,TRBJ1-5,.,ASRGSGVRGSNQPQH
TRBV10-2,TRBJ2-1,TRBD1,ASIKDRGFSDEQF
TRBV21-1,TRBJ2-5,.,ASSSEGGGGRWETQY
TRBV9,TRBJ2-3,TRBD2,ASSVSSGSNSDTQY
TRBV3-1/TRBV3-2,TRBJ1-4,TRBD1,ASSQGGQYNEKLF
TRBV7-2,TRBJ2-1,TRBD2,ASSLALTSGHNEQF
TRBV5-5,TRBJ2-3,.,ASSLLQRPPADTQY
TRBV10-3,TRBJ2-7,.,AIRDYSYEQY
TRBV27,TRBJ2-1,TRBD1,ASSPRQGAYNEQF
TRBV19,TRBJ2-2,TRBD2,ASMAGGVTGELF
TRBV24-1,TRBJ2-2,TRBD1,ATSPQGAGTGELF
TRBV18,TRBJ1-2,TRBD1,ASSPSRDRGSSGANYGYT
TRBV7-2,TRBJ1-6,.,ASSLGGRVSPLH
TRBV14,TRBJ1-6,.,ASSQVYQGSSPLH
TRBV19,TRBJ1-6,.,ASTIKGDSSYNSPLH
TRBV6-6,TRBJ2-7,TRBD2,ASSYIGTSTYEQY
TRBV6-2/TRBV6-3,TRBJ2-5,TRBD2,ASSYLASGPETQY
TRBV19,TRBJ2-2,.,ASSQGHLNTGELF
TRBV5-4,TRBJ2-3,TRBD2,ASSSRTRTADTQY
TRBV3-1/TRBV3-2,TRBJ2-7,TRBD2,ASSQDLAGGPYEQY
TRBV6-1,TRBJ1-6,.,ASSERTSSYNSPLH
TRBV27,TRBJ2-3,.,ASTFKGGDTDTQY
TRBV19,TRBJ1-5,.,ASSAPRGSGQPQH
TRBV6-1,TRBJ1-5,TRBD1,ASSEGELNRGGRNQPQH
TRBV5-4,TRBJ1-2,TRBD1,ASSWDRAQRAYT
TRBV2,TRBJ2-1,TRBD2,ASSWELALSSYNEQF
TRBV6-4,TRBJ1-2,.,ASSETGNYGYT
TRBV7-2,TRBJ2-3,.,ASSLTPGDDTQY
TRBV2,TRBJ2-2,TRBD1,ASRRQGADTGELF
TRBV28,TRBJ1-1,TRBD1,ASSFSTGGLAEAF
TRBV6-5,TRBJ2-3,.,ASRSTTDTQY
TRBV2,TRBJ2-7,.,ASNYRGSYEQY
TRBV7-2,TRBJ2-5,TRBD2,ASSLAGTRGETQY
TRBV30,TRBJ1-1,TRBD1,ACSTQGVTEAF
TRBV18,TRBJ1-4,.,ASSPTQGGREKLF
TRBV18,TRBJ1-5,.,ASSPGGIGNQPQH
TRBV18,TRBJ2-3,TRBD1,ASSPDRVRTDTQY
TRBV4-3,TRBJ1-5,.,ASSRDRHNQPQH
TRBV5-1,TRBJ1-2,.,ASSPSGGGGYT
TRBV4-1,TRBJ2-1,TRBD1,ASSQGQGASNEQF
TRBV2,TRBJ2-1,.,ASRAVTSMDF
TRBV28,TRBJ2-5,TRBD2,ASSFSLTPPPGGNQETQY
TRBV19,TRBJ2-7,TRBD2,ASSYQGGGGFSYEQY
TRBV5-4,TRBJ1-1,TRBD1,ASSAGTGGINTEAF
TRBV2,TRBJ2-4,.,ASRGGSLNIQY